These 13 T cell receptor beta chains were all obtained from the same sample, sequenced in a study of T cell clonotyping in hematopoietic cell transplantation. This table comes from immunoSEQ multiplex PCR, and its TCRdb copy is limited to in-frame clones, with some not included. This table holds approximately 41,000 clones, about 85% found once. Noted time point: recipient sample about 28 days before transplant, after cytoreduction. The sample was peripheral blood mononuclear cells, taken before stem cell transplant. All receptors derive from a man aged 55 to 70 with acute myeloid leukemia. Some clones in this sample may be carry-over from other donors' samples.

CDR3 in amino acids: CASYSSGGGNNEQFF. For the CDR3, the DNA is TGTGCCAGTTACTCTAGCGGGGGGGGCAACAATGAGCAGTTCTTC. The V and J genes are TRBV19 and TRBJ2-1, with 12 nucleotides matching TRBD2. Germline CDR1 LNHDA, CDR2 SQIVND (reference sequence). The ends lost 8 bases at V and 5 bases at J; junction bases unmatched: 7. This CDR3 is built from 15 residues.

The chain is built from TRBV5-1 and TRBJ2-5, with 8 nucleotides matching TRBD2. CDR1 is SGHRS and CDR2 is YFSETQ in the germline V gene. Trimming removed 0 bases from V and 5 bases from J; junction bases left unmatched: 6. CDR3 size: 15 residues. Here the CDR3 reads CASSLGTSFEETQYF. Here the CDR3 DNA reads TGCGCCAGCAGCTTGGGGACTAGCTTTGAGGAGACCCAGTACTTC. Using reference TRBV5-1 and TRBJ2-5 for the parts outside the CDR3, the full variable domain is KAGVTQTPRYLIKTRGQQVTLSCSPISGHRSVSWYQQTPGQGLQFLFEYFSETQRNKGNFPGRFSGRQFSNSRSEMNVSTLELGDSALYLCASSLGTSFEETQYFGPGTRLLVL.

This chain links TRBV30 with TRBJ2-3; no clear D. CDR3 length: 14 residues. The germline gives CDR1 GTSNPN, CDR2 SVGIG (reference sequence). Between the trimmed V and J ends, which lost 0 bases and 8 bases, there was a span of 15 bases. CDR3 region: CAWSVSWTQRTQYF. CDR3 DNA: TGTGCCTGGAGTGTAAGCTGGACGCAGCGTACGCAGTATTTT.

This chain uses TRBV4-1 with TRBJ1-2, with D uncertain. V gave up 4 bases and J gave up 4 bases, with 16 bases separating them. The germline CDR1 and CDR2 sequences are MGHRA and YSYEKL. The CDR3 has 15 amino acids. The CDR3 DNA follows: TGCGCCAGCAGCCGAGAACAAGTCTCCGGCTATGGCTACACCTTC. It codes for CASSREQVSGYGYTF.

The chain joins TRBV28 to TRBJ2-1; no firm D call. In germline, CDR1 is MDHEN, CDR2 SYDVKM. V was clipped by 5 bases and J by 2 bases, with 7 bases between them. This CDR3 spans 13 amino acids. The CDR3 nucleotides read TGTGCCAGCAGTCTTGGTCCCTACAATGAGCAGTTCTTC. Translation: CASSLGPYNEQFF.

The chain couples TRBV7-8 to TRBJ1-1; D unresolved. Germline V lookup: CDR1 SGHVS, CDR2 FQNEAQ. V lost 0 bases, J lost 4 bases, and 15 bases lay in between. The CDR3 is 16 amino acids. CDR3 nucleotides: TGTGCCAGCAGCTTAGCGACGAGGGCCGCCACCACTGAAGCTTTCTTT. Its protein product is CASSLATRAATTEAFF.

The V gene is TRBV11-2, the J gene TRBJ2-1, with D unresolved. Germline-derived CDR1 and CDR2 are SGHAT and FQNNGV. This CDR3 is built from 11 residues. Trimming left V 5 bases short and J 8 bases short, with 7 bases between. CDR3 region: CASSPADEQFF. The CDR3 DNA follows: TGTGCCAGCAGCCCGGCCGATGAGCAGTTCTTC.

The chain couples TRBV4-3 to TRBJ2-5; the D call may be TRBD1 or TRBD2 (5 bases each). The germline CDR1 and CDR2 sequences are LGHNA and YSLEER. The CDR3 has 13 residues. V was clipped by 11 bases and J by 5 bases, with 18 bases between them. The CDR3 bases are TGCGCCGTCTCGGGGCATTACGGGGAGACCCAGTACTTC. It yields the protein CAVSGHYGETQYF.

The chain carries TRBV6-5 and TRBJ2-7; 7 bases agree with TRBD1. J was trimmed by 3 bases and V by 6 bases; bases with no gene match: 8. CDR3 length: 14 amino acids. Germline CDR1 MNHEY, CDR2 SVGAGI. Here the CDR3 DNA reads TGTGCCAGCAGCCCGAGGACAGGAAGCTACGAGCAGTACTTC. Translated, it gives CASSPRTGSYEQYF.

The chain recombines TRBV7-3 with TRBJ2-3, with TRBD2 as a possible D gene (5 bases). The CDR3 runs to 15 residues. Germline V CDR1 and CDR2: SGHTA, FQGTGA. Trimming removed 4 bases at V and 3 bases at J, with 14 bases between. The DNA of the CDR3 is TGTGCCAGCAGCTCCTCCGGGGTGTCGACAGATACGCAGTATTTT. Protein sequence: CASSSSGVSTDTQYF. The complete variable domain, with remaining parts taken from reference TRBV7-3 and TRBJ2-3, reads GAGVSQTPSNKVTEKGKYVELRCDPISGHTALYWYRQSLGQGPEFLIYFQGTGAADDSGLPNDRFFAVRPEGSVSTLKIQRTERGDSAVYLCASSSSGVSTDTQYFGPGTRLTVL.

The chain links TRBV5-1 to TRBJ2-5, with 9 bases matching TRBD2. Germline CDR1 and CDR2: SGHRS and YFSETQ. V lost 0 bases, J lost 4 bases, and 1 base stayed unmatched. The CDR3 has 14 residues. CDR3 sequence reads: CASSLGTSAETQYF. CDR3 bases: TGCGCCAGCAGCTTGGGGACTAGCGCAGAGACCCAGTACTTC.

J is TRBJ1-1 and V is TRBV29-1; 9 nucleotides match TRBD1. CDR3 length equals 13 residues. Germline V gives CDR1 SQVTM, CDR2 ANQGSEA. Germline trimming cut 6 bases from V and 6 bases from J; bases unmatched to any gene: 8. The CDR3 region has the DNA TGCAGCGTCCGAACAGGGGGCATGGCTGAAGCTTTCTTT. Protein: CSVRTGGMAEAFF.

The chain links TRBV6-1 to TRBJ1-5; D ambiguous. CDR1 is MNHNS and CDR2 is SASEGT in the germline V gene. Trimming cost V 2 bases and J 4 bases, with 6 bases left between them. The CDR3 runs to 13 residues. The CDR3 protein is CASSELGNQPQHF. The CDR3 DNA is TGTGCCAGCAGTGAATTAGGGAATCAGCCCCAGCATTTT.